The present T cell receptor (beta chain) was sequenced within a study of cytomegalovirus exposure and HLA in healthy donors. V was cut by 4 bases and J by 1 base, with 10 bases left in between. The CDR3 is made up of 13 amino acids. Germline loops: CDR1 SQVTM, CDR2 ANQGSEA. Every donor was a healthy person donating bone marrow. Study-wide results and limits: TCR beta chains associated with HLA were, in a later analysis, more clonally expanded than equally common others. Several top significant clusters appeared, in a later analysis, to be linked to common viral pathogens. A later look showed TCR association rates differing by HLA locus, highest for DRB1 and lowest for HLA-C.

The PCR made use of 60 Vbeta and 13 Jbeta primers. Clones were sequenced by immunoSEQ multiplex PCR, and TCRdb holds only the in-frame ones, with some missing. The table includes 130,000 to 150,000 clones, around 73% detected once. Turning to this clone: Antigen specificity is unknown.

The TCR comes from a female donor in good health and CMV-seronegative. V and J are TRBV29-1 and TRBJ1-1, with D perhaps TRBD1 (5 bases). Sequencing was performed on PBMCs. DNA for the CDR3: TGCAGCGTTGCGGGGGGGGAGAACACTGAAGCTTTCTTT. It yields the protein CSVAGGENTEAFF.